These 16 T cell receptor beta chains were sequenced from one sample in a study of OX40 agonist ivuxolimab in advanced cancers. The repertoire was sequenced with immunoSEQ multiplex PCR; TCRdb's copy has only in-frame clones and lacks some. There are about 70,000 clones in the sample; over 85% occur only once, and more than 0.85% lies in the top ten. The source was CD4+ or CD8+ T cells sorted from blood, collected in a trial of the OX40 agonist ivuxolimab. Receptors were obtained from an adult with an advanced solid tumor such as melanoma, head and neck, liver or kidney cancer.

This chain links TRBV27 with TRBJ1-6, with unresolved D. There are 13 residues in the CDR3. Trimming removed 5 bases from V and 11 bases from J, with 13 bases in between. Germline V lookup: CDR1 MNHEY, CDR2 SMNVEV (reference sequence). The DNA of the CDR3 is TGTGCCAGCAGTCGGGCCCCAACACCACCCCTCCACTTT. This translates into CASSRAPTPPLHF.

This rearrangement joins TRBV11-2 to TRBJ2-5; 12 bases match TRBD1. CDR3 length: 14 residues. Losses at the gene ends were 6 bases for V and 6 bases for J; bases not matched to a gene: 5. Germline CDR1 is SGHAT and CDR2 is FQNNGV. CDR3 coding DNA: TGTGCCAGCAGTTCCGGGACAGGGGGCCAGACCCAGTACTTC. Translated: CASSSGTGGQTQYF. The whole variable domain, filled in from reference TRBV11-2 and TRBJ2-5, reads EAGVAQSPRYKIIEKRQSVAFWCNPISGHATLYWYQQILGQGPKLLIQFQNNGVVDDSQLPKDRFSAERLKGVDSTLKIQPAKLEDSAVYLCASSSGTGGQTQYFGPGTRLLVL.

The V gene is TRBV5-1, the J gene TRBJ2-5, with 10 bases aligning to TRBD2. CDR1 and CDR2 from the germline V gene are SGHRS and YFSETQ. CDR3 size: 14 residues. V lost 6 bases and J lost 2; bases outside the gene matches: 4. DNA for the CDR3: TGCGCCAGCACCCTTAGCGGGGGGCAAGAGACCCAGTACTTC. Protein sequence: CASTLSGGQETQYF.

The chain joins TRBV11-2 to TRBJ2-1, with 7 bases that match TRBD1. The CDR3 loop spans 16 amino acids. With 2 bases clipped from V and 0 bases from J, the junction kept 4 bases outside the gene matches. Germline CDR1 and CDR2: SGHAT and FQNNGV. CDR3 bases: TGTGCCAGCAGCTTACGAGGGGACAGCTCCTACAATGAGCAGTTCTTC. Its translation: CASSLRGDSSYNEQFF. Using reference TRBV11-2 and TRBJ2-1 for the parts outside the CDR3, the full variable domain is EAGVAQSPRYKIIEKRQSVAFWCNPISGHATLYWYQQILGQGPKLLIQFQNNGVVDDSQLPKDRFSAERLKGVDSTLKIQPAKLEDSAVYLCASSLRGDSSYNEQFFGPGTRLTVL.

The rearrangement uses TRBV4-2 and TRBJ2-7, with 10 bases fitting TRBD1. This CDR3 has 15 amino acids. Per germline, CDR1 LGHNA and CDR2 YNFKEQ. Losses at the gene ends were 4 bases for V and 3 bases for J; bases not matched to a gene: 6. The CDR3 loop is CASSPGTGVGYEQYF. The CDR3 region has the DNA TGTGCCAGCAGCCCGGGGACAGGGGTAGGCTACGAGCAGTACTTC.

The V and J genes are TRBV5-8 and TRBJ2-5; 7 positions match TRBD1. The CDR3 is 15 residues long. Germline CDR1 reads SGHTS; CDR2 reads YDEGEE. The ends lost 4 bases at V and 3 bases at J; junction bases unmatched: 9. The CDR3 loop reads CASSKRTGIKETQYF. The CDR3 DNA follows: TGTGCCAGCAGCAAACGGACAGGAATAAAAGAGACCCAGTACTTC. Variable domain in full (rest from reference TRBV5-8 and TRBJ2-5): EAGVTQSPTHLIKTRGQQATLRCSPISGHTSVYWYQQALGLGLQFLLWYDEGEERNRGNFPPRFSGRQFPNYSSELNVNALELEDSALYLCASSKRTGIKETQYFGPGTRLLVL.

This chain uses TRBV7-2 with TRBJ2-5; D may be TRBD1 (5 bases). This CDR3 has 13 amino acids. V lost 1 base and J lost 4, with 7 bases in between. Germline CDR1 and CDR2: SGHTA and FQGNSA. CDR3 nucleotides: TGTGCCAGCAGCTTAGTCAGGGCAGAGACCCAGTACTTC. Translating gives CASSLVRAETQYF.

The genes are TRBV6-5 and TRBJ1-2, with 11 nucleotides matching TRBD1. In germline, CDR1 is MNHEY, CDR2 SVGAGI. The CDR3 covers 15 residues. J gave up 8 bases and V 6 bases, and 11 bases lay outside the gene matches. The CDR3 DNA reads TGTGCCAGCAGCGCCGGGACAGGGGGACGAGGGGGCTACACCTTC. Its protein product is CASSAGTGGRGGYTF.

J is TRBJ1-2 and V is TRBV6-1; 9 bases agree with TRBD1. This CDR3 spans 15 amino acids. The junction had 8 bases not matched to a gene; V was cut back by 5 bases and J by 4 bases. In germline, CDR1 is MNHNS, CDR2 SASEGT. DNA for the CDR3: TGTGCCAGCAGTAGACCGGGACAGGGCCTCTATGGCTACACCTTC. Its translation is CASSRPGQGLYGYTF.

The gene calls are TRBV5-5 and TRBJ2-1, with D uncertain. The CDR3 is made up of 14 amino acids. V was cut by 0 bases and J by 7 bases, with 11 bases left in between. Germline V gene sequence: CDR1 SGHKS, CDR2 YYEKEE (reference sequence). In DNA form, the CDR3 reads TGTGCCAGCAGCTTGGGGACCACCCCAAATGAGCAGTTCTTC. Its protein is CASSLGTTPNEQFF. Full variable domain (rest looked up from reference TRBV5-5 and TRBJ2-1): DAGVTQSPTHLIKTRGQQVTLRCSPISGHKSVSWYQQVLGQGPQFIFQYYEKEERGRGNFPDRFSARQFPNYSSELNVNALLLGDSALYLCASSLGTTPNEQFFGPGTRLTVL.

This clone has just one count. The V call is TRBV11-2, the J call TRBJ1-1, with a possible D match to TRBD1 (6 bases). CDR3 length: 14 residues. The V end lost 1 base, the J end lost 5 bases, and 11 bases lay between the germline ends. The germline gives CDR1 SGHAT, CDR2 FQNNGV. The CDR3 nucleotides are TGTGCCAGCAGCTTAGCCAGGGGTAAGACTGAAGCTTTCTTT. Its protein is CASSLARGKTEAFF.

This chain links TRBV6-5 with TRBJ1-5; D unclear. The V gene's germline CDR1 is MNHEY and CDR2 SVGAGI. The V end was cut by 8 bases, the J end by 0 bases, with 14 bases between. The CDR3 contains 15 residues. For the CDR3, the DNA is TGTGCCAGCGGACTTACAGCCTATAGCAATCAGCCCCAGCATTTT. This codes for CASGLTAYSNQPQHF.

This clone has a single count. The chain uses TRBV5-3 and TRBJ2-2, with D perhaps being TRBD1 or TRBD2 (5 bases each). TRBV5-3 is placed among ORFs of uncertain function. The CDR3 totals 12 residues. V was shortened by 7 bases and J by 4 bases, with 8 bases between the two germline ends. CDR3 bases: TGTGCCAGACAGAGGGGCACCGGGGAGCTGTTTTTT. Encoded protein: CARQRGTGELFF.

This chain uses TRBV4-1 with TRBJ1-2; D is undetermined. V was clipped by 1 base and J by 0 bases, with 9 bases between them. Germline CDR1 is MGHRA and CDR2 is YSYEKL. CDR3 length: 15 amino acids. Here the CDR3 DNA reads TGCGCCAGCAGCCAAGCCGGCACCTCTAACTATGGCTACACCTTC. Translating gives CASSQAGTSNYGYTF.

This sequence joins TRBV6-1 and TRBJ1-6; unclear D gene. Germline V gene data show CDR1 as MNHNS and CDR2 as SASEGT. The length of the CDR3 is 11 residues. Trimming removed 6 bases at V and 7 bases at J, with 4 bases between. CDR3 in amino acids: CASRENSPLHF. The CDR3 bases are TGTGCCAGCAGGGAAAATTCACCCCTCCACTTT.

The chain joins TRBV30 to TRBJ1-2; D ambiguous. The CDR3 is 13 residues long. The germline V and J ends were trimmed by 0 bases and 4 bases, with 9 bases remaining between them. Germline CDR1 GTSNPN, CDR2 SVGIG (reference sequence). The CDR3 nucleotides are TGTGCCTGGAGTGTACAACCCAGCTATGGCTACACCTTC. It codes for CAWSVQPSYGYTF.